What follows describes a single T cell receptor beta chain. Its specificity is unknown. This specimen comes from a study of T cell repertoires in cytomegalovirus infection. The overall study: Public TCR beta signatures were indicative of both CMV infection and a matching HLA type.

TCRdb recomputed calls from the reads with MiXCR, one row per CDR3 protein. This sample has approximately 750,000 distinct CDR3 sequences, with approximately 34% found just once. The CDR3 spans 16 residues. Germline-derived CDR1 and CDR2 are MNHNY and SVGAGI (reference sequence). Between the trimmed V and J ends, which lost 2 bases and 13 bases, there was a span of 23 bases. Regarding the study as a whole: The ex vivo response showed dominance by HLA-C-restricted CMV-specific TCR beta clonotypes. Cumulative public TCR beta family frequency identified carriers of CMV plus the relevant HLA.

Material for sequencing was PBMCs. This sequence joins TRBV6-6 and TRBJ1-4, with D perhaps TRBD1 (5 bases). This clonotype originated in a human donor in good health (CMV status not recorded). Some clones in this sample may be carry-over from other donors' samples. The CDR3 nucleotides are TGTGCCAGCAGTTACGGAGATATTTCTACGTGGGGCGGACTGTTTTTT. As protein: CASSYGDISTWGGLFF.